One and the same sample provided the 7 T cell receptor beta chains below, sequenced in a study of blood T cell repertoires in COVID-19. The protocol was immunoSEQ multiplex PCR, while the TCRdb copy is restricted to in-frame clones and leaves out a portion. Found here are approximately 200,000 clones, 65% to 90% of them singletons; the top ten hold approximately 4.8%. Sequences were obtained from peripheral blood. These receptors all stem from a man in his fifties with acute or convalescent COVID-19.

The chain's CDR3 is CATMDRTNYGYTF. The CDR3 DNA is TGTGCCACCATGGACAGGACCAACTATGGCTACACCTTC. The rearrangement links TRBV2 to TRBJ1-2, with TRBD1 matching 7 bases. CDR3 length equals 13 residues. Germline CDR1 SNHLY, CDR2 FYNNEI. V lost 10 bases, J lost 2 bases, and 7 bases stayed unmatched.

The V call is TRBV3-1 (or the pseudogene TRBV3-2), the J call TRBJ1-2; D is possibly TRBD1 (6 bases). The CDR3 runs 14 residues. Germline CDR1 is LGHDT and CDR2 is YNNKEL (reference sequence). The V gene lost 1 base and the J gene lost 2 bases, with 8 bases spanning the gap. Here the CDR3 reads CASSQGGPNYGYTF. The CDR3 coding sequence is TGTGCCAGCAGCCAAGGGGGGCCAAACTATGGCTACACCTTC.

The J gene is TRBJ2-7, the V gene TRBV7-2, with 11 bases matching TRBD2. Per the germline V gene, CDR1 is SGHTA and CDR2 is FQGNSA. The length of the CDR3 is 16 residues. The trim removed 1 base at V and 2 bases at J, leaving 4 bases unmatched. CDR3 region: CASSLVLAGGTYEQYF. CDR3 DNA: TGTGCCAGCAGCTTAGTCCTAGCGGGGGGTACCTACGAGCAGTACTTC.

About this clone itself: This specimen includes other DNA sequences encoding the same CDR3. The J gene is TRBJ2-7, the V gene TRBV18; D remains unclear. Trimming cost V 6 bases and J 0 bases, with 6 bases left between them. Germline V gives CDR1 KGHSH, CDR2 LQKENI. This CDR3 is 12 amino acids long. CDR3 nucleotide sequence: TGTGCCAGCTCCTCGAGCTCCTACGAGCAGTACTTC. Protein product: CASSSSSYEQYF.

This chain's CDR3 is CASSLSGGAYEQYF. CDR3 coding DNA: TGTGCCAGCAGCCTTAGCGGGGGGGCCTACGAGCAGTACTTC. This sequence joins TRBV2 and TRBJ2-7; 11 bases line up with TRBD2. CDR1 and CDR2 from the germline V gene are SNHLY and FYNNEI. With 6 bases clipped from V and 2 bases from J, the junction kept 3 bases outside the gene matches. The CDR3 is made up of 14 amino acids. The complete variable domain, with remaining parts taken from reference TRBV2 and TRBJ2-7, reads EPEVTQTPSHQVTQMGQEVILRCVPISNHLYFYWYRQILGQKVEFLVSFYNNEISEKSEIFDDQFSVERPDGSNFTLKIRSTKLEDSAMYFCASSLSGGAYEQYFGPGTRLTVT.

This rearrangement joins TRBV6-5 to TRBJ1-6, with D perhaps TRBD1 (5 bases). V gave up 2 bases and J gave up 0 bases, with 8 bases separating them. Germline CDR1 reads MNHEY; CDR2 reads SVGAGI. This CDR3 has 16 amino acids. The CDR3 DNA sequence: TGTGCCAGCAGTTACACTGACAGCTCCTATAATTCACCCCTCCACTTT. It is translated as CASSYTDSSYNSPLHF.

V gene TRBV2 combines with J gene TRBJ2-2; the D gene is possibly TRBD1 (6 bases). The CDR3 totals 15 residues. V was trimmed by 4 bases and J by 5 bases, leaving 14 bases between them. Per the germline V gene, CDR1 is SNHLY and CDR2 is FYNNEI. This CDR3 reads CASSGGAGATGELFF. The CDR3 DNA reads as TGTGCCAGCAGTGGAGGAGCAGGGGCAACCGGGGAGCTGTTTTTT.